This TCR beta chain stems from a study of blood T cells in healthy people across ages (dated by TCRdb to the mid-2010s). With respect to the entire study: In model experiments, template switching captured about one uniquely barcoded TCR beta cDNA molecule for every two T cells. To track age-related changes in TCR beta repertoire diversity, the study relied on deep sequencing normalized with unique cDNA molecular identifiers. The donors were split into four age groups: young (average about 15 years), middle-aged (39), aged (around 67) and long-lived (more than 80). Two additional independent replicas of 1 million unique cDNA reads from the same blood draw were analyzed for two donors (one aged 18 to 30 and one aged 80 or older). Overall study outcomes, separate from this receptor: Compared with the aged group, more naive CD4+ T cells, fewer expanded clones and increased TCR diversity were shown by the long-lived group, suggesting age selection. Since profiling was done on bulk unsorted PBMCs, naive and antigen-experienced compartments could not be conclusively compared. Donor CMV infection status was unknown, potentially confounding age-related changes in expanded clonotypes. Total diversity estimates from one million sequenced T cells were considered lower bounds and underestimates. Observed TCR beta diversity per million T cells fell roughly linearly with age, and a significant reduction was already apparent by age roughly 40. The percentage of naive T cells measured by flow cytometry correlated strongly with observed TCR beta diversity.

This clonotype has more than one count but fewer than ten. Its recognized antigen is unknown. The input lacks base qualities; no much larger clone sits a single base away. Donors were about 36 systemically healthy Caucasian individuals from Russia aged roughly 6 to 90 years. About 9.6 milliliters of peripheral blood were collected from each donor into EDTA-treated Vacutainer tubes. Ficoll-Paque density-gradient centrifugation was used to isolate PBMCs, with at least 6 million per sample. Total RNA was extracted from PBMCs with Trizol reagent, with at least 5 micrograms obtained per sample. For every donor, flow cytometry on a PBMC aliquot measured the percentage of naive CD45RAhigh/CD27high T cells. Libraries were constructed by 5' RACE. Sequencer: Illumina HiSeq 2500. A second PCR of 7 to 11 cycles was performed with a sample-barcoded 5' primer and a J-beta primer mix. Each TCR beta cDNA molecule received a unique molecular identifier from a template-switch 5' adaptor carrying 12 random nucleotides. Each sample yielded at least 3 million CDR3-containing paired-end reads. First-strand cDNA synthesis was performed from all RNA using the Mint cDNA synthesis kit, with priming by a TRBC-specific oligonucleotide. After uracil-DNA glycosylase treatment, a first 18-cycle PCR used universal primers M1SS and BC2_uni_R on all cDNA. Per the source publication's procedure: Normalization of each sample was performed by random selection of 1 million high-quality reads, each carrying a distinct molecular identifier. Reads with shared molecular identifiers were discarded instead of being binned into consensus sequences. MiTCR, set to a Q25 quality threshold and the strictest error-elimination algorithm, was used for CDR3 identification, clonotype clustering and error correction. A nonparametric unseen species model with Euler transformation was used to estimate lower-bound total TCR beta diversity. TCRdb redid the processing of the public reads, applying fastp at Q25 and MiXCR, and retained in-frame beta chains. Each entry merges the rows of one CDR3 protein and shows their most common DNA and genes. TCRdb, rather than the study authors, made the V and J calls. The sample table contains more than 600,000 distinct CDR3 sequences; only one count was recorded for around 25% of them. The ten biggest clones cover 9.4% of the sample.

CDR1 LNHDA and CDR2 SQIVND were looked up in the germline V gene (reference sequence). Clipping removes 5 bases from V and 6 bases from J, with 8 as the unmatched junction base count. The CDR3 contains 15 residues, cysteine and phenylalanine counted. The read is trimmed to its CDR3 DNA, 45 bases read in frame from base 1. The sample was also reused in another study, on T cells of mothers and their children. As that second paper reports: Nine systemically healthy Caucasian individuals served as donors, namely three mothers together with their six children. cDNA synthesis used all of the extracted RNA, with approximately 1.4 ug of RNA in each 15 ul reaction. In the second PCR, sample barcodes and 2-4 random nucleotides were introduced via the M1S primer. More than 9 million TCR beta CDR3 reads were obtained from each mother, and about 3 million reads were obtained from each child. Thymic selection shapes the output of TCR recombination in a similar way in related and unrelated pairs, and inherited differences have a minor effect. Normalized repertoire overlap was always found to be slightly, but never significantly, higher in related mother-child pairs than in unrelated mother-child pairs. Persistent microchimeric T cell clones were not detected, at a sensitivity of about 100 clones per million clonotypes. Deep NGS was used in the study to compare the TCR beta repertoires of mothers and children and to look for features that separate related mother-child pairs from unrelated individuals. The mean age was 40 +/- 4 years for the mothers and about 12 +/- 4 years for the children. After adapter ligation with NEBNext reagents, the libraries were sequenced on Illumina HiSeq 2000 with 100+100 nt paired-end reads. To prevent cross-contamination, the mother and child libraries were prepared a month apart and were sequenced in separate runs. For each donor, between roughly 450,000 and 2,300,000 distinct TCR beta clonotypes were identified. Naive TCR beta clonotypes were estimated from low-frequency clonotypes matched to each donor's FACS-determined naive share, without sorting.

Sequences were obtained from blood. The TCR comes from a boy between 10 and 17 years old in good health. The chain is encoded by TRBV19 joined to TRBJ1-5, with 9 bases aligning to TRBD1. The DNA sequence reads TGTGCCAGTAGTCCGGCCGACAGGGGGAGTCAGCCCCAGCATTTT. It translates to CASSPADRGSQPQHF.